Here is one T cell receptor (beta chain) with its context. This entry comes from a study of T cell clones after liver transplantation. Study-wide background: Samples came pre-transplant, pre-randomization before withdrawal, and post-randomization after withdrawal ended.

This CDR3 has 14 amino acids. V was cut by 5 bases and J by 2 bases, with 13 bases left in between. CDR1 and CDR2 (germline): WNHNN, SYGVQD (reference sequence). TCRdb's table, derived via immunoSEQ multiplex PCR, lists solely in-frame clones and lacks some. The sample records 12,000 to 15,000 clones, 82% being singletons. The clonotype was recovered from a human patient who received a liver transplant. Some T cells may trace back to the graft donor. The rearrangement joins TRBV10-1 to TRBJ2-7, with D tentatively TRBD1 (6 bases). The specimen was CD8+ T cells from blood, collected approximately 45 months after liver transplant. CDR3 coding DNA: TGCGCCAGCAGTCCTGACAGGATGGCCTACGAGCAGTACTTC. Translating it yields CASSPDRMAYEQYF.